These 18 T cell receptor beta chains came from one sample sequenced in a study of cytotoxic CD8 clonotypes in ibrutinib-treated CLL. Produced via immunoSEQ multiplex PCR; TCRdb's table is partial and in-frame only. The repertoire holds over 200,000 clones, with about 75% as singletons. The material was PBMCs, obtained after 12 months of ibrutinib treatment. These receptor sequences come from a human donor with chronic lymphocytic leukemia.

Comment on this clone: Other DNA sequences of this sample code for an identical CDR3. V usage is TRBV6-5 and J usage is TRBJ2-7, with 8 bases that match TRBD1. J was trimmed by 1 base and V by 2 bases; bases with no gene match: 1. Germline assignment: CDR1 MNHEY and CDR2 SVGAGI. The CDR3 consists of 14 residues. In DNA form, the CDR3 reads TGTGCCAGCAGTTACGGGGACAGGTCCTACGAGCAGTACTTC. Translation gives CASSYGDRSYEQYF.

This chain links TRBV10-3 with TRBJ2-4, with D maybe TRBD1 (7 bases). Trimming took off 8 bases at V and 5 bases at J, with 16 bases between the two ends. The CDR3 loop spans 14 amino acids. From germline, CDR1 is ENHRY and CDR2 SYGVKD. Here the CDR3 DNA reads TGTGCCATCTCTAGCGCGGACAGGCAAAACATTCAGTACTTC. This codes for CAISSADRQNIQYF.

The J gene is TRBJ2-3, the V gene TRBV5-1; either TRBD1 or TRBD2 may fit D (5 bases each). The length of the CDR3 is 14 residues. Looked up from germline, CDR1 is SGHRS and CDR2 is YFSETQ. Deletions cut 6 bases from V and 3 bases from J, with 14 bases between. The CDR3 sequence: CASKRQSGTDTQYF. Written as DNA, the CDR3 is TGCGCCAGCAAAAGACAGTCGGGGACAGATACGCAGTATTTT.

CDR3 in amino acids: CASSLVEAPIYEQYF. CDR3 sequence (DNA): TGTGCCAGCAGCTTGGTCGAGGCTCCGATATACGAGCAGTACTTC. The J gene is TRBJ2-7, the V gene TRBV5-5; D ambiguous. The CDR3 consists of 15 residues. From germline, CDR1 is SGHKS and CDR2 YYEKEE (reference sequence). Trimming removed 0 bases at V and 4 bases at J, with 14 bases between.

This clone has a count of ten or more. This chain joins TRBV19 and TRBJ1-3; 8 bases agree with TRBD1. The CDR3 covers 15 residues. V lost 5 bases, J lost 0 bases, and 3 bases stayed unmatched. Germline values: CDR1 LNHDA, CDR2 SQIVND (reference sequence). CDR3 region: CASSSDRGSGNTIYF. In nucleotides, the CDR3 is TGTGCCAGTAGTTCAGACAGGGGCTCTGGAAACACCATATATTTT. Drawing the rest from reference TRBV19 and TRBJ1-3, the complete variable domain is DGGITQSPKYLFRKEGQNVTLSCEQNLNHDAMYWYRQDPGQGLRLIYYSQIVNDFQKGDIAEGYSVSREKKESFPLTVTSAQKNPTAFYLCASSSDRGSGNTIYFGEGSWLTVV.

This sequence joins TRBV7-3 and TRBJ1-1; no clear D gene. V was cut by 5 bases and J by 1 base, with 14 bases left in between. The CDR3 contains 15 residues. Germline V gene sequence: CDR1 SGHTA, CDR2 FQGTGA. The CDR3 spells CASSTQGSGNTEAFF. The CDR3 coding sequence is TGTGCCAGCAGCACCCAAGGGTCGGGGAACACTGAAGCTTTCTTT. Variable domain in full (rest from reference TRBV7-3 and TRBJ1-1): GAGVSQTPSNKVTEKGKYVELRCDPISGHTALYWYRQSLGQGPEFLIYFQGTGAADDSGLPNDRFFAVRPEGSVSTLKIQRTERGDSAVYLCASSTQGSGNTEAFFGQGTRLTVV.

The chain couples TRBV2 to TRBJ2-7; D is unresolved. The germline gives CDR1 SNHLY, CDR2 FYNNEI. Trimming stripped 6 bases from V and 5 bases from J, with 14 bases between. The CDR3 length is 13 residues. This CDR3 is CASREDVAHEQYF. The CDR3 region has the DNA TGTGCCAGCAGAGAGGACGTGGCCCACGAGCAGTACTTC.

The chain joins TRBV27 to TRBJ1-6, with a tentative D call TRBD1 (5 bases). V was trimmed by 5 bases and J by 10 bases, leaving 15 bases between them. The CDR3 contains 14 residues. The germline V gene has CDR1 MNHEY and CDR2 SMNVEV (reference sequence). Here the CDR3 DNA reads TGTGCCAGCAGTCCTGGACAAAGAGGCTCACCCCTCCACTTT. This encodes CASSPGQRGSPLHF.

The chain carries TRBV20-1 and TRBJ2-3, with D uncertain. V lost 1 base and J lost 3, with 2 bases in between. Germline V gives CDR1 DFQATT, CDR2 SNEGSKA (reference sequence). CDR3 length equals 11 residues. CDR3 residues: CSARGTDTQYF. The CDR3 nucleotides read TGCAGTGCTAGAGGAACAGATACGCAGTATTTT.

DNA for the CDR3: TGTGCCAGTAGTATAGATCTACGAACAGCGAATAACTATGGCTACACCTTC. Amino acid sequence: CASSIDLRTANNYGYTF. The gene calls are TRBV19 and TRBJ1-2; D is unclear. Between the trimmed V and J ends, which lost 0 bases and 1 base, there was a span of 15 bases. Looked up from germline, CDR1 is LNHDA and CDR2 is SQIVND (reference sequence). The CDR3 sequence is 17 residues long.

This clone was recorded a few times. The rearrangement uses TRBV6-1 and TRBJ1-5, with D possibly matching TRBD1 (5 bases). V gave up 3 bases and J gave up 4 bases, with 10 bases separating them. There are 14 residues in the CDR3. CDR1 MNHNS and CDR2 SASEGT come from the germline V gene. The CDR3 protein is CASSEWGGNQPQHF. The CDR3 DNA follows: TGTGCCAGCAGTGAGTGGGGGGGGAATCAGCCCCAGCATTTT.

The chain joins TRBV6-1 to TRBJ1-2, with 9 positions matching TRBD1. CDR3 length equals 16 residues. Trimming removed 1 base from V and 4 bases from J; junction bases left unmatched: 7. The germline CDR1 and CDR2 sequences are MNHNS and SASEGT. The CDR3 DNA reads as TGTGCCAGCAGTGAAGGGGGACAGGGTGACGGCTATGGCTACACCTTC. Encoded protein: CASSEGGQGDGYGYTF.

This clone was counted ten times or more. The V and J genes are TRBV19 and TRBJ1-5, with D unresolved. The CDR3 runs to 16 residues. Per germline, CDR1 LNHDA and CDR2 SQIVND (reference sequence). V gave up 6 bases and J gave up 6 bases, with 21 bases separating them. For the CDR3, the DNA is TGTGCCAGTAGGAGTTTTCAGGTTTACGAGGGTCAGCCCCAGCATTTT. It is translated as CASRSFQVYEGQPQHF.

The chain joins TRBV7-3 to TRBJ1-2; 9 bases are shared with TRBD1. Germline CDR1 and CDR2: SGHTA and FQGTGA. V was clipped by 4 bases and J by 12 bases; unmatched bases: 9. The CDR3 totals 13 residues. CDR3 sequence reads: CASSSPGQGADTF. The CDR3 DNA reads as TGTGCCAGCAGCTCTCCGGGACAGGGAGCGGACACCTTC.

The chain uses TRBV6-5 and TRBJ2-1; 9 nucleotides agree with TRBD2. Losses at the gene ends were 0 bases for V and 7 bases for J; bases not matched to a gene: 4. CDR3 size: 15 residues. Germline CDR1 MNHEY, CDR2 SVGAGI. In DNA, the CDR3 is TGTGCCAGCAGTTACTCGTACGGACTAGCGAATGAGCAGTTCTTC. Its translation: CASSYSYGLANEQFF.

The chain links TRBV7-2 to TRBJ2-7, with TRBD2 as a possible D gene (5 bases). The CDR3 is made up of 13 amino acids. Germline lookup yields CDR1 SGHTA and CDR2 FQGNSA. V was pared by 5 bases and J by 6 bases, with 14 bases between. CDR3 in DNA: TGTGCCAGCAGCGATCACGGGAAGGCCGAGCAGTACTTC. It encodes CASSDHGKAEQYF.

In nucleotides, the CDR3 is TGTGCCAGCATCTCCGGTCCGGGGGCCTACGAGCAGTACTTC. Protein product: CASISGPGAYEQYF. This chain uses TRBV7-2 with TRBJ2-7; D perhaps matches TRBD2 (6 bases). CDR3 length: 14 amino acids. V lost 7 bases to trimming and J lost 2 bases, with 15 bases between them. In germline, CDR1 is SGHTA, CDR2 FQGNSA.

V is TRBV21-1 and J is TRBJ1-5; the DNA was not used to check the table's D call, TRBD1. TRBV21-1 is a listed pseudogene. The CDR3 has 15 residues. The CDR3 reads CASSKTGRSNQPQHF. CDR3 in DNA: TGTGCCAGCAGCAAGACAGGGCGGAGCAATCAGCCCCAGCATTTT.